This T cell receptor (beta chain) stems from a study of blood T cell repertoires in COVID-19. Study-level information: From the United States, Italy and Spain came samples of acute and convalescent COVID-19. The analysed material was cDNA or gDNA that came from T cells, B-cell-depleted T cells, or PBMCs.

Using immunoSEQ multiplex PCR, the repertoire was profiled, and TCRdb retains in-frame clones only, with some absent. The data show tens of thousands of clones, roughly 70% seen once. Trimming cost V 1 base and J 7 bases; bases outside gene matches: 3. Germline V gene data show CDR1 as MNHEY and CDR2 as SVGAGI. CDR3 length equals 14 residues. Sequenced material: peripheral blood. The chain couples TRBV6-5 to TRBJ2-7, with 11 bases that match TRBD2. The sequence derives from a man between 65 and 80 years old with COVID-19, enrolled during active disease. As DNA, the CDR3 is TGTGCCAGCAGTTACTTAGCGGGAGGGCCTGAGCAGTACTTC. It codes for CASSYLAGGPEQYF.